The present T cell receptor (beta chain) was sequenced within a study of T cell responses to AZD1222 COVID-19 vaccine. Study overall: Doses given second, at about 4 or about 12 weeks, were pooled.

Study results and caveats: Sampling that yielded the repertoires occurred only after the peak T cell response.

Here immunoSEQ multiplex PCR was the method, and the copy in TCRdb shows in-frame clones only, minus some. Of 160,000 or so clones detected, around 93% appear once; the ten largest clones hold less than 5.5%. As concerns this clone: Its antigen is unidentified. Other DNA sequences within the sample encode an identical CDR3.

The source material was peripheral blood, sampled on day 0 of AZD1222 vaccination. This TCR came from an adult in good health.

This chain's CDR3 is CASSRDSYEQYF. CDR3 DNA sequence: TGTGCCAGCAGCCGGGACTCCTACGAGCAGTACTTC. The V call is TRBV3-1 (or the pseudogene TRBV3-2), the J call TRBJ2-7; D remains unclear. With 4 bases removed from V and 0 bases from J, the gap between germline ends came to 4 bases. Germline values: CDR1 LGHDT, CDR2 YNNKEL (reference sequence). The CDR3 has 12 residues.